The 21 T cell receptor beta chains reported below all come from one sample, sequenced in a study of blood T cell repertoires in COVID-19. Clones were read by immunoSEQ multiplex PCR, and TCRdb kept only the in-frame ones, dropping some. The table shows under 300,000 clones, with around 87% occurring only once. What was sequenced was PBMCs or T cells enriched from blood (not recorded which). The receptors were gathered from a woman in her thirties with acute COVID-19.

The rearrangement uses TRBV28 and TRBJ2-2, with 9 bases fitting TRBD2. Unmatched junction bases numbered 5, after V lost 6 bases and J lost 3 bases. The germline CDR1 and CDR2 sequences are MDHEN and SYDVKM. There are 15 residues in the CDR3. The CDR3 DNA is TGTGCCAGCAGAATAGGACTAGCGCACACCGGGGAGCTGTTTTTT. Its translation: CASRIGLAHTGELFF.

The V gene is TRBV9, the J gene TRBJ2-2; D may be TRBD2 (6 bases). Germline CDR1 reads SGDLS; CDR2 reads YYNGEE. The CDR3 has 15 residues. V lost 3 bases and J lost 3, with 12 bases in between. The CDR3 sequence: CASSAAPGDTGELFF. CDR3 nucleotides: TGTGCCAGCAGCGCTGCCCCGGGGGACACCGGGGAGCTGTTTTTT. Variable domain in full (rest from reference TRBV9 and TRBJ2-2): DSGVTQTPKHLITATGQRVTLRCSPRSGDLSVYWYQQSLDQGLQFLIQYYNGEERAKGNILERFSAQQFPDLHSELNLSSLELGDSALYFCASSAAPGDTGELFFGEGSRLTVL.

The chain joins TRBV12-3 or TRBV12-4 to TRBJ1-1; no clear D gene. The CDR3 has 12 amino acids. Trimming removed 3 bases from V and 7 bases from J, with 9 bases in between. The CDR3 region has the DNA TGTGCCAGCAGTTTTGGCCAAGATGAAGCTTTCTTT. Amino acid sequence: CASSFGQDEAFF.

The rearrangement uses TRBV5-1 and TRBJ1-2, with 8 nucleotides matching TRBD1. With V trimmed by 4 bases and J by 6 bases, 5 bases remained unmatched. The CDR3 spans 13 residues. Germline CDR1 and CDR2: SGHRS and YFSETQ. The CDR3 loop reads CASSSGQGHGYTF. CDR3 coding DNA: TGCGCCAGCAGCAGTGGACAGGGACATGGCTACACCTTC.

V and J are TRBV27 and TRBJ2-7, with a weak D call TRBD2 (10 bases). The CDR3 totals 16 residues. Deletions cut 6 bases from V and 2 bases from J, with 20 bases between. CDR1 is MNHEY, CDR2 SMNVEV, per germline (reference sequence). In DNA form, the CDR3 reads TGTGCCAGCAGCCCAAGCGGGGGGGACAGGGCCTACGAGCAGTACTTC. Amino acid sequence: CASSPSGGDRAYEQYF.

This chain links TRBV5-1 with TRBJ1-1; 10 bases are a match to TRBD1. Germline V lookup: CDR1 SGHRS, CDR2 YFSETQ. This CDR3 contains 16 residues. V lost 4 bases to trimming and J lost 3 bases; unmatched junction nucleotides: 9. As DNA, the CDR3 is TGCGCCAGCAGCAGAGGGACAGGGGTTCGGGACACTGAAGCTTTCTTT. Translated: CASSRGTGVRDTEAFF.

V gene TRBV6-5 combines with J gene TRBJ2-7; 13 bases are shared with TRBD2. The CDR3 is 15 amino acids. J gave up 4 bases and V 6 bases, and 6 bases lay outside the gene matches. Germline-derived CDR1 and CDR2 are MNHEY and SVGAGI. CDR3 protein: CASRPRLAGGYEQYF. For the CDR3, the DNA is TGTGCCAGCAGACCCCGACTAGCGGGAGGTTACGAGCAGTACTTC.

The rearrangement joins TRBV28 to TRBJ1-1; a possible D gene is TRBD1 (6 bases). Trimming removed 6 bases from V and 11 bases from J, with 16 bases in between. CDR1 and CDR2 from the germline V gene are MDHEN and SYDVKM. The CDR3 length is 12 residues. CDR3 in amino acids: CASSFEGQSAFF. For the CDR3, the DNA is TGTGCCAGCAGCTTTGAGGGACAATCGGCTTTCTTT.

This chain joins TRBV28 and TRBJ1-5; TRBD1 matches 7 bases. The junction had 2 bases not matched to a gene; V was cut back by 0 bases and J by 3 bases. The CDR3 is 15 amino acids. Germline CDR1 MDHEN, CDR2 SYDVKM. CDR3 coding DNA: TGTGCCAGCAGTTTATGGGGACAGATCAATCAGCCCCAGCATTTT. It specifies CASSLWGQINQPQHF.

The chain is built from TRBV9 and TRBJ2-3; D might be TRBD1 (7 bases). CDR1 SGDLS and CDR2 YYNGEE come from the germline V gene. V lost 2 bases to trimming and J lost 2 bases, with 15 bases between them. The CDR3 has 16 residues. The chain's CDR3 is CASSVGGTAYTDTQYF. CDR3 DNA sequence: TGTGCCAGCAGCGTCGGCGGGACAGCCTACACAGATACGCAGTATTTT. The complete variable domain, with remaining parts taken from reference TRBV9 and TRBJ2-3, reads DSGVTQTPKHLITATGQRVTLRCSPRSGDLSVYWYQQSLDQGLQFLIQYYNGEERAKGNILERFSAQQFPDLHSELNLSSLELGDSALYFCASSVGGTAYTDTQYFGPGTRLTVL.

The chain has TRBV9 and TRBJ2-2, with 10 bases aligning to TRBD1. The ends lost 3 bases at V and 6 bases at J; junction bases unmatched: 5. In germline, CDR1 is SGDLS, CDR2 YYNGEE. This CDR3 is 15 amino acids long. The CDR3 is CASSGGQGVPGELFF. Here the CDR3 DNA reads TGTGCCAGCAGCGGCGGACAGGGGGTTCCCGGGGAGCTGTTTTTT.

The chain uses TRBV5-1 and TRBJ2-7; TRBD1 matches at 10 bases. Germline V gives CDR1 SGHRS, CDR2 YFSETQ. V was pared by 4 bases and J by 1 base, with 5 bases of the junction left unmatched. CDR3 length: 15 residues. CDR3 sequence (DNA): TGCGCCAGCAGCAGCCCGGGACAGGGGTCCTACGAGCAGTACTTC. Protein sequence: CASSSPGQGSYEQYF. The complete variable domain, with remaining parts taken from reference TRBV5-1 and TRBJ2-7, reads KAGVTQTPRYLIKTRGQQVTLSCSPISGHRSVSWYQQTPGQGLQFLFEYFSETQRNKGNFPGRFSGRQFSNSRSEMNVSTLELGDSALYLCASSSPGQGSYEQYFGPGTRLTVT.

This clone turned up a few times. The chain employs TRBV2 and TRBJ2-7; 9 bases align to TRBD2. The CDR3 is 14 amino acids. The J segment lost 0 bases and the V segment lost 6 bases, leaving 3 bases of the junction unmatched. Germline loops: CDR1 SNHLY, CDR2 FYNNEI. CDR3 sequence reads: CASRREGSSYEQYF. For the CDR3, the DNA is TGTGCCAGCAGGCGGGAGGGCTCCTCCTACGAGCAGTACTTC.

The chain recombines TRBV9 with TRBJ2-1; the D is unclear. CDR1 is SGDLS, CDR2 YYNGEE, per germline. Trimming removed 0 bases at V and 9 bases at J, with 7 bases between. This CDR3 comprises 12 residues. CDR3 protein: CASSVDVGEQFF. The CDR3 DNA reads TGTGCCAGCAGCGTAGATGTCGGTGAGCAGTTCTTC.

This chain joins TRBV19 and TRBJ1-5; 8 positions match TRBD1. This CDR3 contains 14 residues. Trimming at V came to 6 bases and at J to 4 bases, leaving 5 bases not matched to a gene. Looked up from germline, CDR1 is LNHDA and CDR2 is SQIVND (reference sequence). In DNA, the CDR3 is TGTGCCAGTAGCAGAAACAGGGGGAATCAGCCCCAGCATTTT. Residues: CASSRNRGNQPQHF.

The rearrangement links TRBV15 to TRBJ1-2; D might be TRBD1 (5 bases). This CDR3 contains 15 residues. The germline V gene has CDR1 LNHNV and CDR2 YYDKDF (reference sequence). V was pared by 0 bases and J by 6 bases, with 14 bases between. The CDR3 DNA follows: TGTGCCACCAGCAGAGATCGGCGGGACGGTGATGGCTACACCTTC. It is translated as CATSRDRRDGDGYTF.

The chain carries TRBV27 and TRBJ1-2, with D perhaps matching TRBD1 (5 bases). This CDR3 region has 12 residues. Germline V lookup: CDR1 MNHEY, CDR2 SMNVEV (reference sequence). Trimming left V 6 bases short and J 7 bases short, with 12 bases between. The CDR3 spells CASSPGVGGYTF. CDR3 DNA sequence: TGTGCCAGCAGCCCGGGGGTGGGTGGCTACACCTTC.

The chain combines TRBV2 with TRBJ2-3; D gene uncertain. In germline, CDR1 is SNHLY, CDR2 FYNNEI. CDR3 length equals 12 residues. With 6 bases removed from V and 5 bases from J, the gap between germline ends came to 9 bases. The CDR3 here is CASSHGEDTQYF. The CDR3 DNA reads TGTGCCAGCAGCCACGGAGAAGATACGCAGTATTTT.

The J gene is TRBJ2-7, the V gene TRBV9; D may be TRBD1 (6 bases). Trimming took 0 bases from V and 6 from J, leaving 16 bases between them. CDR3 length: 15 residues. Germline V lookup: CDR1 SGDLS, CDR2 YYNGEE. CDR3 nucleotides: TGTGCCAGCAGCGTAGGTGTTGGGGGCGGGTTCGAGCAGTACTTC. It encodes CASSVGVGGGFEQYF.

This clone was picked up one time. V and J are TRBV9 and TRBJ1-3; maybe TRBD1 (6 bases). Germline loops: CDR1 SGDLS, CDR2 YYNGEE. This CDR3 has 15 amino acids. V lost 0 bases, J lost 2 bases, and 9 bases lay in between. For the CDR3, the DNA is TGTGCCAGCAGCGTAGAAACAGGGACTGGAAACACCATATATTTT. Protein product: CASSVETGTGNTIYF.

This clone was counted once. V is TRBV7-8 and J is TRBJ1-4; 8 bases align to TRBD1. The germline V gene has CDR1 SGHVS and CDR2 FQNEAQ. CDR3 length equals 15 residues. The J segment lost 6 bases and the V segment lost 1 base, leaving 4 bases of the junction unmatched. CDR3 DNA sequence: TGTGCCAGCAGCTTAGAGGGGACAGGTTATGAAAAACTGTTTTTT. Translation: CASSLEGTGYEKLFF.